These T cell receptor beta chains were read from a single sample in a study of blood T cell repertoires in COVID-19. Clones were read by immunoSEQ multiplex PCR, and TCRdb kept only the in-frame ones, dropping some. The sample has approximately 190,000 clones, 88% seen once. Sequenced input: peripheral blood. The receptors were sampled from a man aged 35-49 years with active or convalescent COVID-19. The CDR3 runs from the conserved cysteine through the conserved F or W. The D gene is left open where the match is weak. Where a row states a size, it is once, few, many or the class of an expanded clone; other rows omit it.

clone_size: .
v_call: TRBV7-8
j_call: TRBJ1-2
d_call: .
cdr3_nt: TGTGCCAGCAGCTCGGGACTTATCCTCACCTTC
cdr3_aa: CASSSGLILTF

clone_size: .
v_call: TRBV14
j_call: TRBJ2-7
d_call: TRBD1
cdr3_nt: TGTGCCAGCAGCCTTAGGGACAGCTACGAGCAGTACTTC
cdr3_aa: CASSLRDSYEQYF

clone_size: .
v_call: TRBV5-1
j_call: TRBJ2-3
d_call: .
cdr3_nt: TGCGCCAGCAGCTTGGGGACAGACACAGATACGCAGTATTTT
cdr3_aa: CASSLGTDTDTQYF

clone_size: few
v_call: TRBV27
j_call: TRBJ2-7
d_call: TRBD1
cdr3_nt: TGTGCCAGCAGTTTAAGCGGGACAGGGTCCTACGAGCAGTACTTC
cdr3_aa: CASSLSGTGSYEQYF

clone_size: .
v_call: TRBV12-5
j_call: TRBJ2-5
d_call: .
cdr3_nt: TGTGCTAGTGGTACGGGGGAGACCCAGTACTTC
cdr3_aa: CASGTGETQYF

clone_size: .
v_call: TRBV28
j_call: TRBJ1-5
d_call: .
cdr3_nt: TGTGCCTGTGCCCCGGGGATTAGTCAGCCCCAGCATTTT
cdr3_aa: CACAPGISQPQHF

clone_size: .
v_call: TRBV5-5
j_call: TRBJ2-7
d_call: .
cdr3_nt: TGTGCCAGCAGCCCGGTCGGGGTCTTGAACGAGCAGTACTTC
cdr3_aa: CASSPVGVLNEQYF

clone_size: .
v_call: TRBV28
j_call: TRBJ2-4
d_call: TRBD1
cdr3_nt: TGTGCCAGCAGTCAAATACTCGGGACAGCGAAAAACATTCAGTACTTC
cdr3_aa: CASSQILGTAKNIQYF

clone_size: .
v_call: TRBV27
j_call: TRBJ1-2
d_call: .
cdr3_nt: TGTGCCAGCATCAACACCCCCCAACAAGTTAACTATGGCTACACCTTC
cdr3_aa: CASINTPQQVNYGYTF

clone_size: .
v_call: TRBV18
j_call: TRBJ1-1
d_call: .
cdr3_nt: TGTGCCAGCTCACCAACAGTGGGGAACACTGAAGCTTTCTTT
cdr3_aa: CASSPTVGNTEAFF

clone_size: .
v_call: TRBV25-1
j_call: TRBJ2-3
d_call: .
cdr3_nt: TGTGCCACCCGATTAGGTACAGGACCTGCTCCCACAGATACGCAGTATTTT
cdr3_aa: CATRLGTGPAPTDTQYF

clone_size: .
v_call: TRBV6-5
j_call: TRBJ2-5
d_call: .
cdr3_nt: TGTGCCAGCGGGGGGGCCTGGGAGACCCAGTACTTC
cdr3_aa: CASGGAWETQYF

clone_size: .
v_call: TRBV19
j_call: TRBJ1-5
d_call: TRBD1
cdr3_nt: TGTGCCAGTACCACTACAGGGGGCGATCAGCCCCAGCATTTT
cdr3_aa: CASTTTGGDQPQHF

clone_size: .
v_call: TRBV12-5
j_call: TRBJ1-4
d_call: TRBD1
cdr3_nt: TGTGCTAGTGGTTTGGTAAGGTCAGGGGGAGGAACTAATGAAAAACTGTTTTTT
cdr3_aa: CASGLVRSGGGTNEKLFF

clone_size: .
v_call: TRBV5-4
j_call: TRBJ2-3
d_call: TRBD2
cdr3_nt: TGTGCCAGCAGCTTACTAGCGGGGGGCACAGATACGCAGTATTTT
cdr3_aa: CASSLLAGGTDTQYF

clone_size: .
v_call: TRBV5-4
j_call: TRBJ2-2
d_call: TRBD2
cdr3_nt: TGTGCCAGCAGCTTGGGACTAGCGACCGGGGAGCTGTTTTTT
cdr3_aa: CASSLGLATGELFF

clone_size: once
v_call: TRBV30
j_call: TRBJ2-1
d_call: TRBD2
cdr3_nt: TGTGCCTGGAGTCCTACCCAAACGGGAGGGCAGTTCTTC
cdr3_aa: CAWSPTQTGGQFF

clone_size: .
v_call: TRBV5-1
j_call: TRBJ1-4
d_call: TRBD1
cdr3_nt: TGCGCCAGCAGCTTGGCAGCATCAGGGGGGGAAAAACTGTTTTTT
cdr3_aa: CASSLAASGGEKLFF

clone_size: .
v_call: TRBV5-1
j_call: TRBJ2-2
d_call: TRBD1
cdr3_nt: TGCGCCAGCAGCTACGACAGGGGCGACACCGGGGAGCTGTTTTTT
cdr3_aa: CASSYDRGDTGELFF

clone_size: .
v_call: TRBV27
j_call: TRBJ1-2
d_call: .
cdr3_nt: TGTGCCAGCAGTTTTAGGCCCAGGGTGGGGTCTAACTATGGCTACACCTTC
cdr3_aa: CASSFRPRVGSNYGYTF

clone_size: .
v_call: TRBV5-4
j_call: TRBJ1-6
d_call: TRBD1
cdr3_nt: TGTGCCAGCAGCTTGGCACAGGGGGTCTCCTATAATTCACCCCTCCACTTT
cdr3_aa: CASSLAQGVSYNSPLHF

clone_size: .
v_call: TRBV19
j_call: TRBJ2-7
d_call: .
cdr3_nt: TGTGCCAGTAGTATGGCGGTGGGAGCCTCTACCTACGAGCAGTACTTC
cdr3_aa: CASSMAVGASTYEQYF

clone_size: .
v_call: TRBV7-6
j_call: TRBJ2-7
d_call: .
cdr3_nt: TGTGCCAGCAGCTTAGCGGGAGTCTACGAGCAGTACTTC
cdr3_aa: CASSLAGVYEQYF

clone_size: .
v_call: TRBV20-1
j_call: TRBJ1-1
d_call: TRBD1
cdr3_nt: TGCAGTGCTAGTTCGACAGGGTTGAACACTGAAGCTTTCTTT
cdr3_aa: CSASSTGLNTEAFF

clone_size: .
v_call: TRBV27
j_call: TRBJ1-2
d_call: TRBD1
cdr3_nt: TGTGCCAGCAGGAAAACAGGGGGGTCCAACTATGGCTACACCTTC
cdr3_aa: CASRKTGGSNYGYTF

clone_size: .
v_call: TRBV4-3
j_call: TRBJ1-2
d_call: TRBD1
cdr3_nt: TGCGCCAGCAGCCAAGATTTTACACAGGGGGCTTATGGCTACACCTTC
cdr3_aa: CASSQDFTQGAYGYTF

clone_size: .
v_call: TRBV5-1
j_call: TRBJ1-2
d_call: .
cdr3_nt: TGCGCCAGCAGCCCTGGCCAGGCAGCTAACTATGGCTACACCTTC
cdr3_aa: CASSPGQAANYGYTF

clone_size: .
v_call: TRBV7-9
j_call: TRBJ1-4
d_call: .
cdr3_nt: TGTGCCAGCAGCCGGGGGTCTGGGCAAAATAATGAAAAACTGTTTTTT
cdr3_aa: CASSRGSGQNNEKLFF

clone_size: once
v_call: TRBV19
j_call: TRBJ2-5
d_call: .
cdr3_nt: TGTGCCAGTAGTATAGATCGGGTAGCAGACTACCCGGAGACCCAGTACTTC
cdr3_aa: CASSIDRVADYPETQYF

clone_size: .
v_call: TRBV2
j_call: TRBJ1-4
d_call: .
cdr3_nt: TGTGCCAGCACCCGCTCCGGGGGAGATGAAAAACTGTTTTTT
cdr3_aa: CASTRSGGDEKLFF

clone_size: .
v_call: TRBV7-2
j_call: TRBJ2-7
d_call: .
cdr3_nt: TGTGCCAGCAGCTCCGCCCAGGGGATCTACGAGCAGTACTTC
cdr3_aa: CASSSAQGIYEQYF

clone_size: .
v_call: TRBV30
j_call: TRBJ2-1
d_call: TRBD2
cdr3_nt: TGTGCCTGGAGCGTACTTACGCGGACTAGCGGGAGGCCCTTACCTACCTACAATGAGCAGTTCTTC
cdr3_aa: CAWSVLTRTSGRPLPTYNEQFF

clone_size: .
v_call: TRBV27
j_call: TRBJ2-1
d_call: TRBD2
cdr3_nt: TGTGCCAGCAGTCCCCTAGCGGGAGCTTATAATGAGCAGTTCTTC
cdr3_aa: CASSPLAGAYNEQFF

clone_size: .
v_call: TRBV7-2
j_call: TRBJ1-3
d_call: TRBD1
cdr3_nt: TGTGCCAGCAGCCTGGACAGGGCGAAAGGAAACACCATATATTTT
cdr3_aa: CASSLDRAKGNTIYF

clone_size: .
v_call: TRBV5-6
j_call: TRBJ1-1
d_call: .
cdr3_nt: TGTGCCAGCAGCTTGAGTACCCGAGGTGAAGCTTTCTTT
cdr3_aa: CASSLSTRGEAFF

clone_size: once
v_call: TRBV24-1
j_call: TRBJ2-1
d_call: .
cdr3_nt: TGTGCCACCAGTTTAGGGGGGGCCGGGTACAATGAGCAGTTCTTC
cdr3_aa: CATSLGGAGYNEQFF

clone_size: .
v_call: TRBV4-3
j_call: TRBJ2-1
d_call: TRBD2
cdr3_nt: TGCGCCAGCAGCCCGGGACTAGCGGGGGGGCCGTCCTACAATGAGCAGTTCTTC
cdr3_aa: CASSPGLAGGPSYNEQFF

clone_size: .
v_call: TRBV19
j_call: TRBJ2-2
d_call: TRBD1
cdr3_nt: TGTGCCAGTAGTATAGGACAGGGTACCGGCGGGGAGCTGTTTTTT
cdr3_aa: CASSIGQGTGGELFF

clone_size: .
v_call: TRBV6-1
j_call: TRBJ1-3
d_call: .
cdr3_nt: TGTGCCAGCAGTGAAAGGGTCGGGGTCACCTCTGGAAACACCATATATTTT
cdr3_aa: CASSERVGVTSGNTIYF

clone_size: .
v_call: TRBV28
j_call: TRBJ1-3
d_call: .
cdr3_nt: TGTGCCAGCAGTTTACGGGTTTCTGGAAACACCATATATTTT
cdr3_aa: CASSLRVSGNTIYF

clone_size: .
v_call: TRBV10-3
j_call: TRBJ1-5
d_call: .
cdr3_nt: TGTGCCATCAAAGGGGGTTTGAATCAGCCCCAGCATTTT
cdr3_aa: CAIKGGLNQPQHF

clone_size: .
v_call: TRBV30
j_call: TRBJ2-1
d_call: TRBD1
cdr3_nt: TGTGCCTGGACCGGTCGGACAGGTATTATACTCCACAATGAGCAGTTCTTC
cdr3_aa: CAWTGRTGIILHNEQFF

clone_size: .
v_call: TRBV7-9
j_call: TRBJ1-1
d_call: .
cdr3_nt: TGTGCCAGCACCAAGGGAGTGAACACTGAAGCTTTCTTT
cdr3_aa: CASTKGVNTEAFF

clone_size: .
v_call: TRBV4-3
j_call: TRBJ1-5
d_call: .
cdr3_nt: TGCGCCAGCAGCCAAGAAAGGGGAATGTTTGGCAATCAGCCCCAGCATTTT
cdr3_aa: CASSQERGMFGNQPQHF

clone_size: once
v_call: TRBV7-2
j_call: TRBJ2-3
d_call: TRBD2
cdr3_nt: TGTGCCAGCAGCGGACCGGGACTAGCGGGGGGGTCTTCGCAGTATTTT
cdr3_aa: CASSGPGLAGGSSQYF

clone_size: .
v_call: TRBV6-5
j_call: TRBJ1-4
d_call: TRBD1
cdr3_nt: TGTGCCAGCATAAGACAGGGGGCATCTAATGAAAAACTGTTTTTT
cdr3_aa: CASIRQGASNEKLFF

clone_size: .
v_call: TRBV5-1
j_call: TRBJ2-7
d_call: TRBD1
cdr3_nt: TGCGCCAGCAGCTCGGGGACAGGGGTCCACGAGCAGTACTTC
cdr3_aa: CASSSGTGVHEQYF

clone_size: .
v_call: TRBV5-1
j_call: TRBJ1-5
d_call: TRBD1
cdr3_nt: TGCGCCAGCAGCTCGACAGGGGGGGATCAGCCCCAGCATTTT
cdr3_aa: CASSSTGGDQPQHF

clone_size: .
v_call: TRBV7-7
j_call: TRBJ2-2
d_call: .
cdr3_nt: TGTGCTAGCAGCGCCCGACTCACGATTCACACCGGGGAGCTGTTTTTT
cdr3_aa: CASSARLTIHTGELFF

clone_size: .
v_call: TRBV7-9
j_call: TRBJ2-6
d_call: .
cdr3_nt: TGTGCCAGCAGCTTAGCGCCTGCGGGGCTTGGGGCCAACGTCCTGACTTTC
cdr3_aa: CASSLAPAGLGANVLTF

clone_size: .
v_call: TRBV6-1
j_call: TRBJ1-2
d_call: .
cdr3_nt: TGTGCCAGCAGTGAATCCCCCTTTCAGGCGACAAACAGAAACTATGGCTACACCTTC
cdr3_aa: CASSESPFQATNRNYGYTF

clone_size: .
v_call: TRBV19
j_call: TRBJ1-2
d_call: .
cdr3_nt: TGTGCCAGTAGTATCCGGGACCGAAAAAGGGGGACTGGCTACACCTTC
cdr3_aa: CASSIRDRKRGTGYTF

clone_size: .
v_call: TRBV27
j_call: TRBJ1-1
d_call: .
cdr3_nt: TGTGCCAGCAGTCAAAACGTCAGGGCGAACACTGAAGCTTTCTTT
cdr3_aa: CASSQNVRANTEAFF

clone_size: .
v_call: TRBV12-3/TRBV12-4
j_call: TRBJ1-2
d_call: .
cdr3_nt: TGTGCCAGCAGTCCCCGACAGCTAAATGGCTACACCTTC
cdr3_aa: CASSPRQLNGYTF

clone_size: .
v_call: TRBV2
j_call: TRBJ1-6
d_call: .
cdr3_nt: TGTGCCAGGAGGGATCCGAATTCACCCCTCCACTTT
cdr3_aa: CARRDPNSPLHF

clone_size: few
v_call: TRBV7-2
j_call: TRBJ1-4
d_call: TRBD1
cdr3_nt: TGTGCCAGCAGCGCAGGGGGCGCGGGTGAAAAACTGTTTTTT
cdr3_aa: CASSAGGAGEKLFF

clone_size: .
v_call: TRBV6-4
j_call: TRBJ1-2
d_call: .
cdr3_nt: TGTGCCAGCAGTGACTCAAGGAGGTATGGCTACACCTTC
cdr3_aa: CASSDSRRYGYTF